These 10 T cell receptor beta chains were sequenced from one sample in a study of shared clonotypes between healthy human individuals. Generated by immunoSEQ multiplex PCR, the TCRdb table keeps only in-frame clones and is missing some. The repertoire holds approximately 640,000 clones, with 90% as singletons. The sample was memory CD8+ T cells from PBMCs. Subset denoted: CD45RO+ cells pooled with CCR7-negative TemRA cells. These receptors were collected from a man aged 18 to 29 in good health. Some clones in this sample may be carry-over from other donors' samples.

The genes are TRBV4-1 and TRBJ2-2; D not resolved. The CDR3 is 16 residues long. The V end lost 1 base, the J end lost 5 bases, and 14 bases lay between the germline ends. Germline CDR1 is MGHRA and CDR2 is YSYEKL. The CDR3 spells CASSQAVYRRTGELFF. In DNA form, the CDR3 reads TGCGCCAGCAGCCAAGCGGTCTATCGGCGAACCGGGGAGCTGTTTTTT.

The rearrangement links TRBV10-3 to TRBJ2-2; 9 bases align to TRBD1. Trimming removed 2 bases from V and 5 bases from J; junction bases left unmatched: 9. From germline, CDR1 is ENHRY and CDR2 SYGVKD. This CDR3 comprises 17 residues. The CDR3 loop reads CAISEPEQGAPTGELFF. CDR3 nucleotide sequence: TGTGCCATCAGTGAGCCCGAACAGGGGGCCCCGACCGGGGAGCTGTTTTTT.

This clone was detected only a few times. The sample holds other DNA sequences that translate to the same CDR3. The V gene is TRBV19, the J gene TRBJ1-5; no reliable D call. V was pared by 1 base and J by 0 bases, with 7 bases between. The CDR3 consists of 15 residues. Germline V lookup: CDR1 LNHDA, CDR2 SQIVND (reference sequence). The CDR3 DNA reads as TGTGCCAGTAGTATAGCCCCTTATAGCAATCAGCCCCAGCATTTT. Translated, it gives CASSIAPYSNQPQHF.

This chain's CDR3 is CASSLSSYRGRGLVGANVLTF. The CDR3 DNA sequence: TGTGCCAGCAGCTTAAGTAGCTACAGGGGACGGGGGTTAGTAGGGGCCAACGTCCTGACTTTC. The V and J genes are TRBV7-3 and TRBJ2-6; D perhaps matches TRBD1 (7 bases). The CDR3 has 21 residues. Germline V lookup: CDR1 SGHTA, CDR2 FQGTGA. V gave up 1 base and J gave up 4 bases, with 26 bases separating them.

The CDR3, as DNA: TGTGCCAGCAGCATCTTGACTAGCGGGAGTAGAAACGAGCAGTACTTC. Translated, it gives CASSILTSGSRNEQYF. The V and J genes are TRBV5-6 and TRBJ2-7, with 12 positions matching TRBD2. Looked up from germline, CDR1 is SGHDT and CDR2 is YYEEEE. V shed 4 bases and J 5 bases; nucleotides not matched to a gene: 10. This CDR3 spans 16 amino acids.

This clone was counted a single time. The chain carries TRBV19 and TRBJ2-5, with no clear D. The CDR3 contains 13 residues. The germline V and J ends were trimmed by 3 bases and 0 bases, with 5 bases remaining between them. Looked up from germline, CDR1 is LNHDA and CDR2 is SQIVND (reference sequence). This CDR3 is CASSILDQETQYF. CDR3 DNA: TGTGCCAGTAGTATCCTAGACCAAGAGACCCAGTACTTC.

This chain joins TRBV7-9 and TRBJ2-5; D possibly corresponds to TRBD2 (6 bases). This CDR3 region has 14 residues. The V end was cut by 5 bases, the J end by 2 bases, with 12 bases between. The germline gives CDR1 SEHNR, CDR2 FQNEAQ (reference sequence). The CDR3, as DNA: TGTGCCAGCAGCCGGAGGGAGCTACAAGAGACCCAGTACTTC. This gives the protein CASSRRELQETQYF.

The rearrangement links TRBV14 to TRBJ1-2, with D perhaps matching TRBD1 (5 bases). The CDR3 length is 13 residues. CDR1 is SGHDN and CDR2 is FVKESK in the germline V gene. Between the trimmed V and J ends, which lost 1 base and 7 bases, there was a span of 10 bases. CDR3 amino acids: CASSQGRVAGYTF. CDR3 in DNA: TGTGCCAGCAGCCAAGGCAGGGTGGCTGGCTACACCTTC. The variable domain in full, with the rest retrieved from reference TRBV14 and TRBJ1-2, is EAGVTQFPSHSVIEKGQTVTLRCDPISGHDNLYWYRRVMGKEIKFLLHFVKESKQDESGMPNNRFLAERTGGTYSTLKVQPAELEDSGVYFCASSQGRVAGYTFGSGTRLTVV.

Only one count was recorded for this clone. CDR3 DNA sequence: TGTGCCAGCAGCTCCCGGGACAGTTCATCCAATGAGCAGTTCTTC. It codes for CASSSRDSSSNEQFF. The chain has TRBV11-2 and TRBJ2-1; 7 nucleotides line up with TRBD1. The ends lost 4 bases at V and 6 bases at J; junction bases unmatched: 9. CDR1 and CDR2 (germline): SGHAT, FQNNGV. The CDR3 loop spans 15 amino acids.

This chain uses TRBV29-1 with TRBJ2-3, with 7 bases lining up with TRBD1. With V trimmed by 6 bases and J by 1 base, 7 bases remained unmatched. The CDR3 spans 14 residues. The V gene's germline CDR1 is SQVTM and CDR2 ANQGSEA. CDR3 loop: CSVAGTDGTDTQYF. The CDR3 DNA follows: TGCAGCGTCGCCGGGACAGACGGCACAGATACGCAGTATTTT.